This T cell receptor (beta chain) was identified during a study of CD8+CD57+ T cells in acquired aplastic anemia. According to the study, genomic DNA was the template for TCR beta VDJ and CDR3 profiling. TCRdb reanalysed the reads using MiXCR and keeps one entry per CDR3 protein. The repertoire has about 190,000 distinct CDR3 sequences, 48% of them found once; the top ten carry about 8.8%. Study-level points and caveats: The CD8+ Simpson's diversity of patients and controls was not significantly different.

Patients included in sequencing had previously demonstrated CD8+CD57+ cell expansion by flow cytometry. Germline V gene data show CDR1 as SGHRS and CDR2 as YFSETQ. This CDR3 contains 16 residues. With V trimmed by 3 bases and J by 4 bases, 11 bases remained unmatched. Worth noting for this clonotype: What it binds is not known.

This receptor was obtained from a human donor with aplastic anemia. The gene calls are TRBV5-1 and TRBJ1-1, with 8 positions matching TRBD1. The sequenced sample was sorted CD4+, CD8+, or CD8+CD57+ T cells (not recorded which) from PBMCs. CDR3 DNA: TGCGCCAGCAGCTCCGGACAGGGCGGTGGGGGCACTGAAGCTTTCTTT. As protein: CASSSGQGGGGTEAFF.